This T cell receptor (beta chain) was found in a study of OX40 agonist ivuxolimab in advanced cancers. As for the study more broadly: Ivuxolimab was a fully human IgG2 agonistic monoclonal antibody targeting the costimulatory receptor OX40 (CD134). Intravenous ivuxolimab was administered to patients every 2 weeks at six dose levels: 0.01, 0.1, 0.3, 1.5, 3 and 10 mg/kg. Among the roughly 52 dose-escalation patients, some 20 had hepatocellular carcinoma, 15 or so melanoma, 9 renal cell carcinoma and 9 head and neck cancer. The dose-escalation cohort was 80% to 90% male with a mean age of roughly 62 years, ranging from about 23 to 85. Prior anti-PD-1, anti-PD-L1 or anti-CTLA-4 therapy was permitted, and approximately 39% of dose-escalation patients had received checkpoint inhibitors. Partial responses occurred in three dose-escalation patients, of whom one had hepatocellular carcinoma and two had cutaneous melanoma. The purpose of peripheral TCRbeta sequencing was to test whether ivuxolimab changed TCR sequence diversity and led to clonal T-cell expansion. The paper describes the monotherapy dose-escalation part (N of about 52 patients) of the phase I trial of ivuxolimab.

Patients with autoimmune disease history or receiving systemic immunosuppression were excluded from the trial. Peripheral blood for TCR sequencing was collected from all dose cohorts at baseline, on cycle 4 day 1, and on cycle 7 day 1. The samples were drawn from a first-in-human, open-label, multicenter phase I dose-escalation trial of ivuxolimab. Adults with locally advanced or metastatic head and neck squamous cell, hepatocellular, melanoma or renal cell carcinoma were enrolled in the trial. CD4+ and CD8+ T cells were sorted separately from peripheral blood before TCR sequencing. The full study reports these points: Low levels of normalized T-cell clonal expansion were also seen in some nonresponding patients. In the 0.1-3.0 mg/kg groups, partial responders had among the lowest normalized peripheral clonal expansion, particularly in CD8+ T cells. At doses of 0.1 to 3.0 mg/kg, clonal expansion of both CD4+ and CD8+ blood T cells was observed from baseline to week 6. Which antigens the clonally expanded peripheral T cells were specific for was not determined. On average, CD8+ T cells showed more expanded clones than CD4+ T cells after ivuxolimab.

As to this clone: There is no known antigen for this receptor. No base qualities exist here, and no much larger clone lies one base off it.

To sequence the TCRbeta CDR3 region, genomic DNA was isolated from the sorted cells. The immunoSEQ Assay was used for sequencing of TCRbeta CDR3 regions. TCRdb mirrors the immuneACCESS table, restricted to in-frame sequences. Some clones are absent from its copies; in checked studies, under half trace to an unresolved V gene, and the reason for the others is unknown. The sample table shows 8,000 to 10,000 clones, and roughly 90% are seen once. The ten most abundant clones make up 9.5% to 15% of the sample. The sequenced sample was CD4+ or CD8+ T cells sorted from blood, obtained in a trial of the OX40 agonist ivuxolimab. This clonotype was sampled from an adult with an advanced solid tumor such as melanoma, head and neck, liver or kidney cancer.

The DNA is TGTGCCAGCAGCACTCGACAGGGGACGATGAACACTGAAGCTTTCTTT. The translation is CASSTRQGTMNTEAFF. The chain couples TRBV14 to TRBJ1-1; TRBD1 fits 8 bases in the junction. The CDR3 goes from the cysteine to the phenylalanine over 16 residues. The read is trimmed to its CDR3 DNA, 48 bases read in frame from base 1. From a lookup of the germline V gene, CDR1 and CDR2 are SGHDN and FVKESK. V is pruned by 5 bases and J by 0 bases, leaving 8 bases of the junction without a gene match.